This T cell receptor beta chain originates from a study of vaccination and CD4 T cells after COVID-19. Study summary: Convalescent individuals numbered four females and six males, two being Hispanic. Study-wide findings and caveats: The study found that a median 86.3% of reactive clones in convalescent patients appeared only post-vaccination.

Germline CDR1 is DFQATT and CDR2 is SNEGSKA (reference sequence). The CDR3 totals 14 residues. V was pared by 3 bases and J by 6 bases, with 9 bases of the junction left unmatched. Cultured CD4+ T-cell DNA underwent Oncomine TCR Beta short-read sequencing. A single record per CDR3 protein comes from TCRdb applying MiXCR to the PCR reads. The sample contains approximately 24,000 distinct CDR3 sequences, 40% to 55% of which appear only once. In its sample, this clonotype was seen a few times. Its antigen is undetermined. As for time point: late sampling 161 to 241 days after vaccination in three convalescent patients. Regarding treatment: roughly 11-day PBMC culture with coronavirus spike peptide pools or control peptides (ViraFEST assay).

The TCR comes from a human donor who had recovered from COVID-19. The source material was CD4+ T cells from blood, cultured in vitro, sampled about 7 months after SARS-CoV-2 vaccination. J is TRBJ1-2 and V is TRBV20-1, with 8 bases that match TRBD1. This CDR3 reads CSASLGDRIDGYTF. In nucleotides, the CDR3 is TGCAGTGCTAGTCTAGGGGACAGGATCGATGGCTACACCTTC.